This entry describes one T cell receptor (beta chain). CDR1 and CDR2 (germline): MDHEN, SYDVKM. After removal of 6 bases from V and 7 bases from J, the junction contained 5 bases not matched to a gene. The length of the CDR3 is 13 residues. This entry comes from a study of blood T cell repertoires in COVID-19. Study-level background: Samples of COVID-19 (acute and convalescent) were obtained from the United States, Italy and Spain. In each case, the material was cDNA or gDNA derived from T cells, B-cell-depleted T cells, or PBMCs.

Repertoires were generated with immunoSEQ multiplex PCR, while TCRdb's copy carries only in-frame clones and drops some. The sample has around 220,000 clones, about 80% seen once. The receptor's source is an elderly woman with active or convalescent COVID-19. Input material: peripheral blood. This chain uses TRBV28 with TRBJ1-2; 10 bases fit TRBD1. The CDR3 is CASSLTGGGGYTF. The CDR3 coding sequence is TGTGCCAGCAGCTTGACAGGGGGCGGTGGCTACACCTTC.